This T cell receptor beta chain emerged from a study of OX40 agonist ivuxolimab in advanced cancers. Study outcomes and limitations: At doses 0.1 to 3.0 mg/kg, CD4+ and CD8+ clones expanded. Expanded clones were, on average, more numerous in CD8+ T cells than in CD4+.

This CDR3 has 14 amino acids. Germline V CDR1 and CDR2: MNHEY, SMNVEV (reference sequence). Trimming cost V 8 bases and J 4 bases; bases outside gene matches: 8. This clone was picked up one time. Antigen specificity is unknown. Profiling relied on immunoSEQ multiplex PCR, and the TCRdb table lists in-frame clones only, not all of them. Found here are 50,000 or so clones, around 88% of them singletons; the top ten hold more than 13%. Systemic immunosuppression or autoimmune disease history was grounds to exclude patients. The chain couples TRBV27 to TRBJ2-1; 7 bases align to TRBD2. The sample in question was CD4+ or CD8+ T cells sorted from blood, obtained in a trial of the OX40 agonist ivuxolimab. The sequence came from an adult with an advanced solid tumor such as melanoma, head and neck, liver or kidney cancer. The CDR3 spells CASALTSAYNEQFF. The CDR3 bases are TGTGCCAGCGCCCTAACTAGCGCGTACAATGAGCAGTTCTTC.